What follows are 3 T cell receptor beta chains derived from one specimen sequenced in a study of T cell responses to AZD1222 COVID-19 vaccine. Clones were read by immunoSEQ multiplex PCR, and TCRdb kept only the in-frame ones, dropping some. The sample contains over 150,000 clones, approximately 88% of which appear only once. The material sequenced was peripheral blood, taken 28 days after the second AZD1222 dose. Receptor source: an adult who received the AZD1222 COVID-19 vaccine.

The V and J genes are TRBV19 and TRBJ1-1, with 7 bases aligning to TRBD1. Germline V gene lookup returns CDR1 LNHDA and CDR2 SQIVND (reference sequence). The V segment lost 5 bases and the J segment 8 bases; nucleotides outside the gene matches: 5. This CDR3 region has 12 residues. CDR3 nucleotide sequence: TGTGCCAGTAGTGTCCGGGACAGAGAAGCTTTCTTT. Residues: CASSVRDREAFF.

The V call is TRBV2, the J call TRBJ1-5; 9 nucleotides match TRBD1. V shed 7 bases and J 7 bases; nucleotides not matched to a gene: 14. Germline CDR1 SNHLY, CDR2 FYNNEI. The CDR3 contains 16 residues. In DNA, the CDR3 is TGTGCCAGCAAGGGACTTACAGGGGGCGCGGGGCAGCCCCAGCATTTT. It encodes CASKGLTGGAGQPQHF.

The CDR3 DNA follows: TGTGCCAGCAGTTACCAATTAGGGAGCAATCAGCCCCAGCATTTT. As protein: CASSYQLGSNQPQHF. The chain is built from TRBV6-5 and TRBJ1-5; D ambiguous. V was clipped by 2 bases and J by 1 base, with 9 bases between them. This CDR3 comprises 15 residues. Germline values: CDR1 MNHEY, CDR2 SVGAGI.